A selection of T cell receptor beta chains follows, all from one sample in a study of blood T cell repertoires in COVID-19. Some clones are missing from TCRdb's copy, which holds only in-frame ones; the method was immunoSEQ multiplex PCR. The sample holds roughly 21,000 clones, 75% to 90% seen once. Sequenced input: peripheral blood. These receptor sequences come from a man aged 65 to 79 with active COVID-19. CDR3s include the opening cysteine and the closing phenylalanine or tryptophan. A D gene is named only where the DNA matches it firmly. Clone size is stated in some rows and not others, as once, few, many or a class when expanded.

size: .
V: TRBV14
J: TRBJ1-2
D: TRBD1
CDR3: CASSLRDRGGYTF
DNA: TGTGCCAGCAGCCTCCGGGACAGGGGTGGCTACACCTTC

size: .
V: TRBV5-1
J: TRBJ1-1
D: .
CDR3: CASSLSSQATEAFF
DNA: TGCGCCAGCAGCTTGTCATCCCAGGCCACTGAAGCTTTCTTT

size: .
V: TRBV3-1/TRBV3-2
J: TRBJ2-1
D: TRBD2
CDR3: CASSASSGRGNEQFF
DNA: TGTGCCAGCAGCGCTTCTAGCGGGAGAGGAAATGAGCAGTTCTTC

size: .
V: TRBV10-3
J: TRBJ1-2
D: .
CDR3: CAISVGEGNYGYTF
DNA: TGTGCCATCAGTGTTGGGGAGGGGAACTATGGCTACACCTTC

size: once
V: TRBV2
J: TRBJ1-2
D: .
CDR3: CASSAGPEGYTF
DNA: TGTGCCAGCAGTGCTGGGCCGGAAGGCTACACCTTC

size: .
V: TRBV27
J: TRBJ1-2
D: TRBD1
CDR3: CASSATGIVYGYTF
DNA: TGTGCCAGCAGCGCGACAGGGATAGTGTATGGCTACACCTTC

size: once
V: TRBV12-3/TRBV12-4
J: TRBJ2-1
D: .
CDR3: CASSQGGEQFF
DNA: TGTGCCAGCAGTCAAGGAGGTGAGCAGTTCTTC

size: .
V: TRBV27
J: TRBJ1-1
D: .
CDR3: CASRRGGTEAFF
DNA: TGTGCCAGCAGGCGCGGGGGAACTGAAGCTTTCTTT

size: .
V: TRBV18
J: TRBJ2-7
D: TRBD1
CDR3: CASSPPVQGTGGDEQYF
DNA: TGTGCCAGCTCACCCCCCGTACAGGGGACAGGGGGCGACGAGCAGTACTTC

size: few
V: TRBV6-4
J: TRBJ2-1
D: TRBD1
CDR3: CASSDSGQAQFF
DNA: TGTGCCAGCAGTGACTCGGGACAGGCACAGTTCTTC

size: .
V: TRBV30
J: TRBJ1-2
D: TRBD1
CDR3: CAWASGTDGYTF
DNA: TGTGCCTGGGCCTCAGGGACAGATGGCTACACCTTC

size: .
V: TRBV12-3/TRBV12-4
J: TRBJ2-7
D: .
CDR3: CASSFLSYEQYF
DNA: TGTGCCAGCAGTTTTCTCTCCTACGAGCAGTACTTC

size: few
V: TRBV19
J: TRBJ1-6
D: .
CDR3: CASSIKGQITSPLHF
DNA: TGTGCCAGTAGTATAAAGGGGCAGATCACTTCACCCCTCCACTTT

size: .
V: TRBV6-6
J: TRBJ2-1
D: TRBD1
CDR3: CATLARQGDNEQFF
DNA: TGTGCCACCCTCGCCCGACAGGGGGACAATGAGCAGTTCTTC

size: .
V: TRBV9
J: TRBJ2-1
D: .
CDR3: CASSVASFSNEQFF
DNA: TGTGCCAGCAGCGTTGCTAGCTTCAGCAATGAGCAGTTCTTC

size: .
V: TRBV6-5
J: TRBJ2-7
D: TRBD1
CDR3: CASSPDRKSYEQYF
DNA: TGTGCCAGCAGCCCGGACAGGAAATCCTACGAGCAGTACTTC

size: .
V: TRBV28
J: TRBJ1-1
D: TRBD1
CDR3: CASSFGQGDTEAFF
DNA: TGTGCCAGCAGTTTTGGACAGGGAGACACTGAAGCTTTCTTT

size: .
V: TRBV9
J: TRBJ1-1
D: TRBD1
CDR3: CASSGTGTGGSTAFF
DNA: TGTGCCAGCAGCGGTACCGGGACAGGGGGCTCTACCGCTTTCTTT

size: .
V: TRBV12-3/TRBV12-4
J: TRBJ2-7
D: .
CDR3: CASSVASYEQYF
DNA: TGTGCCAGCAGCGTAGCAAGCTACGAGCAGTACTTC

size: .
V: TRBV29-1
J: TRBJ1-2
D: .
CDR3: CSVDLRGENYGYTF
DNA: TGCAGCGTTGATCTGCGCGGGGAAAACTATGGCTACACCTTC

size: .
V: TRBV7-2
J: TRBJ2-7
D: TRBD2
CDR3: CASSEGTSGTYEQYF
DNA: TGTGCCAGCAGCGAAGGGACTAGCGGGACCTACGAGCAGTACTTC

size: .
V: TRBV14
J: TRBJ1-2
D: .
CDR3: CASSQGTYYGYTF
DNA: TGTGCCAGCAGCCAAGGGACATATTATGGCTACACCTTC

size: .
V: TRBV10-3
J: TRBJ1-2
D: TRBD1
CDR3: CAISEPGQGFIGYTF
DNA: TGTGCCATCAGTGAACCAGGACAGGGATTTATTGGCTACACCTTC